A single sample gave rise to the 21 T cell receptor beta chains below, sequenced in a study of cytomegalovirus exposure and HLA in healthy donors (dated by TCRdb to between 2016 and 2019). Libraries were prepared through the immunoSEQ multiplex PCR assay. The multiplex PCR relied on a mix of 60 forward primers for TCR Vbeta segments and 13 reverse primers for TCR Jbeta segments. As stored in TCRdb, this immuneACCESS dataset retains in-frame rearrangements with V and J assigned. A fraction of the clones does not appear; measured against another copy, unresolved V genes explain less than half of the discrepancy, and the remainder lacks a known reason. The sample table shows more than 150,000 clones, and 60% to 80% are seen once. The ten largest clones represent 11% to 15% of the sample. The material sequenced was PBMCs. The receptors stem from a man in his fifties in good health and CMV-seropositive.

The chain employs TRBV18 and TRBJ2-1, with 7 bases identical to TRBD1. Germline-derived CDR1 and CDR2 are KGHSH and LQKENI. CDR3 length: 15 residues. With V trimmed by 3 bases and J by 0 bases, 2 bases remained unmatched. CDR3 protein: CASSPTGSSYNEQFF. The CDR3 bases are TGTGCCAGCTCACCGACAGGGAGCTCCTACAATGAGCAGTTCTTC.

The chain uses TRBV2 and TRBJ2-7; maybe TRBD1 (6 bases). Looked up from germline, CDR1 is SNHLY and CDR2 is FYNNEI. The V end was cut by 3 bases, the J end by 3 bases, with 9 bases between. This CDR3 contains 13 residues. The CDR3 sequence: CASSDGRGYEQYF. The DNA for the CDR3 is TGTGCCAGCAGTGATGGCAGGGGCTACGAGCAGTACTTC.

The chain employs TRBV5-1 and TRBJ2-5; maybe TRBD2 (5 bases). The V gene lost 3 bases and the J gene lost 2 bases, with 11 bases spanning the gap. This CDR3 is built from 14 residues. Germline V gene lookup returns CDR1 SGHRS and CDR2 YFSETQ. DNA of the CDR3: TGCGCCAGCAGCTACGGGGATGCACAAGAGACCCAGTACTTC. This sequence encodes CASSYGDAQETQYF.

V is TRBV7-8 and J is TRBJ1-1; 7 bases fit TRBD1. Germline V gene data show CDR1 as SGHVS and CDR2 as FQNEAQ. The CDR3 is 15 amino acids. V shed 1 base, J shed 10 bases, and the junction held 12 bases outside the gene matches. CDR3 DNA: TGTGCCAGCAGCTTAGAAAGACAGGGCGCCCGGGCAGCTTTCTTT. Its translation is CASSLERQGARAAFF.

The gene calls are TRBV10-1 and TRBJ1-2; D remains ambiguous. Trimming removed 3 bases from V and 4 bases from J, with 9 bases in between. The CDR3 has 13 amino acids. CDR1 is WNHNN, CDR2 SYGVQD, per germline (reference sequence). The CDR3 here is CASSDEPGYGYTF. For the CDR3, the DNA is TGCGCCAGCAGTGATGAACCAGGCTATGGCTACACCTTC.

The rearrangement uses TRBV7-6 and TRBJ2-5, with 14 bases lining up with TRBD2. Losses at the gene ends were 5 bases for V and 2 bases for J; bases not matched to a gene: 4. This CDR3 region has 16 residues. Germline assignment: CDR1 SGHVS and CDR2 FNYEAQ. In DNA, the CDR3 is TGTGCCAGCAGCCTGCGACTAGCGGGGGGGCAAGAGACCCAGTACTTC. Protein sequence: CASSLRLAGGQETQYF.

The rearrangement uses TRBV19 and TRBJ2-3; TRBD1 agrees at 9 bases. CDR1 and CDR2 from the germline V gene are LNHDA and SQIVND (reference sequence). J lost 2 bases, V lost 10 bases, and 13 bases had no gene match. The CDR3 extends over 16 amino acids. CDR3 amino acids: CATQDRGTENTDTQYF. In DNA form, the CDR3 reads TGTGCCACCCAGGACAGGGGTACCGAGAACACAGATACGCAGTATTTT.

The chain recombines TRBV11-1 with TRBJ2-1; D is undetermined. Germline CDR1 reads SGHAT; CDR2 reads FQDESV (reference sequence). The CDR3 totals 16 residues. V was clipped by 5 bases and J by 2 bases, with 16 bases between them. CDR3 in DNA: TGTGCCAGCAGCCATATTCGACAAGACCCCTACAATGAGCAGTTCTTC. Translation gives CASSHIRQDPYNEQFF.

There are a few counts of this clone. The chain is built from TRBV18 and TRBJ1-3; D not certain. Looked up from germline, CDR1 is KGHSH and CDR2 is LQKENI. CDR3 length: 14 amino acids. V lost 0 bases and J 2 bases, leaving 5 bases between the germline ends. The DNA for the CDR3 is TGTGCCAGCTCACCACCGCCGGCTGGAAACACCATATATTTT. Translated, it gives CASSPPPAGNTIYF.

This clone was counted between two and nine times. The genes are TRBV2 and TRBJ2-7; 16 bases are shared with TRBD2. Per the germline V gene, CDR1 is SNHLY and CDR2 is FYNNEI. The CDR3 runs 16 residues. Unmatched junction bases numbered 4, after V lost 7 bases and J lost 1 base. The CDR3 reads CASIGTSGGVSYEQYV. The DNA of the CDR3 is TGTGCCAGCATAGGGACTAGCGGGGGGGTGTCCTACGAGCAGTACGTC.

This chain joins TRBV19 and TRBJ1-2; perhaps TRBD1 as D (6 bases). Trimming stripped 5 bases from V and 4 bases from J, with 11 bases between. The CDR3 loop spans 13 amino acids. Germline V gene data show CDR1 as LNHDA and CDR2 as SQIVND (reference sequence). CDR3 residues: CASSPRTVYGYTF. CDR3 bases: TGTGCCAGTAGTCCGCGGACAGTCTATGGCTACACCTTC.

This clone was detected once. The gene calls are TRBV5-8 and TRBJ1-1; D gene uncertain. Trimming took 4 bases from V and 1 from J, leaving 17 bases between them. This CDR3 has 16 residues. Germline V gives CDR1 SGHTS, CDR2 YDEGEE. The CDR3 loop reads CASSRVIWTQNTEAFF. The DNA of the CDR3 is TGTGCCAGCAGCCGGGTGATTTGGACTCAGAACACTGAAGCTTTCTTT. The complete variable domain, with remaining parts taken from reference TRBV5-8 and TRBJ1-1, reads EAGVTQSPTHLIKTRGQQATLRCSPISGHTSVYWYQQALGLGLQFLLWYDEGEERNRGNFPPRFSGRQFPNYSSELNVNALELEDSALYLCASSRVIWTQNTEAFFGQGTRLTVV.

The chain couples TRBV6-5 to TRBJ1-2; 7 positions agree with TRBD1. The CDR3 has 14 amino acids. With V trimmed by 6 bases and J by 0 bases, 4 bases remained unmatched. Germline values: CDR1 MNHEY, CDR2 SVGAGI. The CDR3 region is CASSGTATNYGYTF. CDR3 bases: TGTGCCAGCAGCGGGACAGCGACTAACTATGGCTACACCTTC.

This chain connects TRBV7-9 to TRBJ2-7, with 9 nucleotides matching TRBD1. This CDR3 spans 17 amino acids. The J segment lost 3 bases and the V segment lost 1 base, leaving 10 bases of the junction unmatched. CDR1 SEHNR and CDR2 FQNEAQ come from the germline V gene (reference sequence). CDR3 bases: TGTGCCAGCAGCTTAGGCCCGGGACAGGGTTGGGTCTACGAGCAGTACGTC. Encoded protein: CASSLGPGQGWVYEQYV.

This clone was seen only once. The chain is built from TRBV5-1 and TRBJ1-1, with TRBD1 matching over 9 bases. Losses at the gene ends were 0 bases for V and 4 bases for J; bases not matched to a gene: 1. The CDR3 contains 14 residues. Germline CDR1 and CDR2: SGHRS and YFSETQ. CDR3 in DNA: TGCGCCAGCAGCTTGGGGACAGGGGCCACTGAAGCTTTCTTT. Its translation: CASSLGTGATEAFF.

This chain links TRBV9 with TRBJ1-1; 7 bases are shared with TRBD1. Germline CDR1 and CDR2: SGDLS and YYNGEE. The junction had 3 bases not matched to a gene; V was cut back by 3 bases and J by 1 base. There are 14 residues in the CDR3. The CDR3 region is CASSGGQTNTEAFF. For the CDR3, the DNA is TGTGCCAGCAGCGGGGGACAGACGAACACTGAAGCTTTCTTT.

This clone was counted between two and nine times. The chain carries TRBV27 and TRBJ2-1; D perhaps matches TRBD1 (5 bases). V was cut by 7 bases and J by 7 bases, with 14 bases left in between. Germline V gives CDR1 MNHEY, CDR2 SMNVEV (reference sequence). This CDR3 is built from 13 residues. The CDR3 reads CASTGLKGNEQFF. The CDR3 DNA reads as TGTGCCAGCACCGGGCTAAAGGGGAATGAGCAGTTCTTC.

The chain recombines TRBV5-1 with TRBJ1-3, with TRBD1 matching over 8 bases. V dropped 4 bases and J dropped 2; count of bases not matched to a gene: 2. This CDR3 region has 14 residues. Germline CDR1 and CDR2: SGHRS and YFSETQ. The CDR3 spells CASSQGQAGNTIYF. In DNA, the CDR3 is TGCGCCAGCAGCCAGGGACAGGCTGGAAACACCATATATTTT.

J is TRBJ2-6 and V is TRBV7-8; 9 nucleotides line up with TRBD1. The CDR3 is 19 residues long. V gave up 2 bases and J gave up 1 base; unmatched junction bases: 9. Germline V gene lookup returns CDR1 SGHVS and CDR2 FQNEAQ. The DNA for the CDR3 is TGTGCCAGCAGCTTAAGTAGGGACAGGGCTTTATCTGGGGCCAACGTCCTGACTTTC. Residues: CASSLSRDRALSGANVLTF. Variable domain in full (rest from reference TRBV7-8 and TRBJ2-6): GAGVSQSPRYKVAKRGQDVALRCDPISGHVSLFWYQQALGQGPEFLTYFQNEAQLDKSGLPSDRFFAERPEGSVSTLKIQRTQQEDSAVYLCASSLSRDRALSGANVLTFGAGSRLTVL.

This chain links TRBV10-1 with TRBJ2-7; 10 nucleotides agree with TRBD2. This CDR3 region has 14 residues. Germline CDR1 and CDR2: WNHNN and SYGVQD (reference sequence). V lost 6 bases and J lost 3; bases outside the gene matches: 5. CDR3 in DNA: TGCGCCAGCAGCGCCGGGACTAGCGACTACGAGCAGTACGTC. Translation: CASSAGTSDYEQYV.

This clone was found a few times. This chain uses TRBV6-4 with TRBJ2-2, with D tentatively TRBD2 (6 bases). CDR1 and CDR2 (germline): MRHNA, SNTAGT. V was cut by 8 bases and J by 4 bases, with 14 bases left in between. This CDR3 is 14 amino acids long. The CDR3: CASRTSGGTGELFF. The CDR3 DNA sequence: TGTGCCAGCCGGACCTCCGGGGGCACCGGGGAGCTGTTTTTT.